The subject of this entry is one T cell receptor beta chain. Its antigen is as yet unknown. This specimen belongs to a study of identical twins. V lost 3 bases and J lost 9, with 19 bases in between. CDR1 SGHRS and CDR2 YFSETQ come from the germline V gene. The CDR3 runs 15 residues. Template switching created a universal primer site, and the cDNA included unique molecular identifiers. TCRdb re-analysed the 5' RACE reads in MiXCR, keeping a single row per CDR3 protein. The repertoire holds hundreds of thousands of distinct CDR3 sequences, with 20% to 30% as singletons. Overall study findings and caveats: Cross-sectional statistics, not tracking of the same donors, supported the conclusions. Some out-of-frame alpha sequences were shared by twins, and these showed excess low generation probability.

The sample also formed part of further work on T cells expressing NK-cell markers.

The specimen was CD4+ T cells sorted from blood. The rearrangement links TRBV5-1 to TRBJ2-1, with D perhaps given as TRBD1 or TRBD2 (6 bases each). This TCR derives from a woman aged 18-29 years in good health. CDR3: CASSWGRGGESEQFF. The CDR3 bases are TGCGCCAGCAGCTGGGGGCGGGGCGGGGAGAGTGAGCAGTTCTTC.